One and the same sample provided the 32 T cell receptor beta chains below, sequenced in a study of tissue T cells after allogeneic stem cell transplantation (dated by TCRdb to between 2021 and 2022). The library was produced with the immunoSEQ multiplex PCR assay. This is the immuneACCESS table as TCRdb keeps it, with only in-frame sequences that have V and J called. A part of the clones is gone; compared with another copy, unresolved V genes explain less than half, and the rest is unexplained. In all, the sample holds about 48,000 clones, and around 72% of those were seen once. Approximately 0.59% of the sample comes from the top ten. Input material: sorted cells pooled from one or two spleens. These receptors were taken from a pool of C57BL/6 mice in good health.

Comment on this clone: Here the gene names and germline are mouse. The observed sequence ends 1 residue before the CDR3 terminus, with the missing tail filled in from the germline J gene. The chain carries TRBV19 and TRBJ2-4; perhaps TRBD2 as D (6 bases). The CDR3 runs to 12 residues. Germline V gene sequence: CDR1 FNHDT, CDR2 SITEND (reference sequence). V lost 7 bases to trimming and J lost 0 bases, with 6 bases between them. The CDR3 DNA, read in part, is TGTGCCAGCGGGGGGAGTCAAAACACCTTGTAC. Its translation: CASGGSQNTLY. The complete CDR3 reads CASGGSQNTLYF.

This clone was counted a few times. Mouse names are used for the genes. The read terminates 1 residue before the CDR3 end, so the remaining end is supplied by the germline J gene. The chain carries TRBV12-1 and TRBJ2-7; 13 bases align to TRBD2. V lost 4 bases to trimming and J lost 4 bases; unmatched junction nucleotides: 3. The length of the CDR3 is 14 residues. The germline gives CDR1 SGHSN, CDR2 HYEKVE. The sequenced part of the CDR3 DNA is TGTGCCAGCTCCCAGGGACTGGGGGGGTATGAACAGTAC. It yields the protein CASSQGLGGYEQY. The entire CDR3 is CASSQGLGGYEQYF.

With regard to this clone: The gene symbols are mouse symbols. The DNA ends 1 residue before the CDR3 does, and the rest of the CDR3 is filled in from the germline J gene. The chain has TRBV29 and TRBJ1-1, with D hard to call. The germline CDR1 and CDR2 sequences are MSHET and SYDVDS. The CDR3 length is 11 residues. V shed 2 bases and J shed 2 bases, with 0 bases lying between them. The sequenced part of the CDR3 DNA is TGTGCTAGCAGTTTAAACACAGAAGTCTTC. Its translation: CASSLNTEVF. The complete CDR3 reads CASSLNTEVFF.

Comments on this clone: The listed genes are named as in mouse. The read terminates 1 residue before the CDR3 end, so the remaining end is supplied by the germline J gene. J is TRBJ2-4 and V is TRBV3, with a possible D match to TRBD2 (5 bases). In germline, CDR1 is SNHLY, CDR2 FYNGKV (reference sequence). Trimming stripped 6 bases from V and 0 bases from J, with 13 bases between. The CDR3 extends over 15 amino acids. The sequenced part of the CDR3 DNA is TGTGCCAGCAGTTCCCGACTGACTAGTCAAAACACCTTGTAC. Encoded protein: CASSSRLTSQNTLY. The whole CDR3 region reads CASSSRLTSQNTLYF. Full variable domain (remainder filled in from reference TRBV3 and TRBJ2-4): GPKVLQIPSHQIIDMGQMVTLNCDPVSNHLYFYWYKQILGQQMEFLVNFYNGKVMEKSKLFKDQFSVERPDGSYFTLKIQPTALEDSAVYFCASSSRLTSQNTLYFGAGTRLSVL.

Remarks on this clone: Here the gene names and germline are mouse. With the read ending 1 residue before the CDR3 end, the germline J gene is used to fill in that end. The V and J genes are TRBV13-1 and TRBJ2-1, with 13 positions matching TRBD2. This CDR3 region has 16 residues. Looked up from germline, CDR1 is NSHNY and CDR2 is SYGAGN. V lost 5 bases, J lost 3 bases, and 5 bases stayed unmatched. The CDR3 sequence: CASSGGLGGTYAEQFF. The CDR3 DNA, read in part, is TGTGCCAGCAGCGGGGGACTGGGGGGGACCTATGCTGAGCAGTTC.

This clone was counted between two and nine times. Mouse germline and gene names are used. The read ends 1 residue shy of where the CDR3 ends; the end is completed using the germline J gene. V gene TRBV5 combines with J gene TRBJ2-7; the D gene is possibly TRBD1 (6 bases). The CDR3 covers 15 residues. Germline CDR1 LGHNA, CDR2 YNLKQL (reference sequence). The V end was cut by 0 bases, the J end by 0 bases, with 9 bases between. The CDR3 reads CASSQEKDSSYEQYF. The DNA read from the CDR3 is TGTGCCAGCAGCCAAGAAAAGGACAGCTCCTATGAACAGTAC.

Points on this clone: The germline and genes are mouse ones. The read comes to an end 1 residue before the CDR3 does, leaving the germline J gene to fill in the end. The gene calls are TRBV13-2 and TRBJ1-1; D is possibly TRBD1 (6 bases). This CDR3 contains 14 residues. Germline-derived CDR1 and CDR2 are NNHNN and SYGAGS (reference sequence). Between the trimmed V and J ends, which lost 1 base and 4 bases, there was a span of 11 bases. The CDR3 DNA, read in part, is TGTGCCAGCGGTGATCAGGGGAGGGGCACAGAAGTCTTC. It yields the protein CASGDQGRGTEVF. The CDR3 as a whole reads CASGDQGRGTEVFF.

The table lists this clone with a few counts. Gene names and germline refer to mouse. The read stops 1 residue short of the end of the CDR3; the missing end is completed from the germline J gene. The rearrangement links TRBV20 to TRBJ2-1; TRBD2 matches at 10 bases. The germline V gene has CDR1 GFQATS and CDR2 STVNSAI. Germline trimming cut 0 bases from V and 5 bases from J; bases unmatched to any gene: 4. The CDR3 extends over 15 amino acids. CDR3 in amino acids: CGARDWGLGNAEQFF. CDR3 bases read: TGTGGTGCTAGGGATTGGGGACTGGGGAATGCTGAGCAGTTC. The complete variable domain, with remaining parts taken from reference TRBV20 and TRBJ2-1, reads GALVYQYPRRTICKSGTSMRMECQAVGFQATSVAWYRQSPQKTFELIALSTVNSAIKYEQNFTQEKFPISHPNLSFSSMTVLNAYLEDRGLYLCGARDWGLGNAEQFFGPGTRLTVL.

A word on this clone: Each gene name is a mouse one. Read data end 1 residue before the CDR3 end; the end is taken from the germline J gene. The genes are TRBV17 and TRBJ2-5; D possibly corresponds to TRBD2 (7 bases). Germline loops: CDR1 MNHDT, CDR2 YYDKIL. The CDR3 runs to 14 residues. V gave up 3 bases and J gave up 5 bases, with 12 bases separating them. The CDR3 is CASSRGGRGDTQYF. CDR3 bases read: TGTGCTAGCAGTAGGGGGGGCAGGGGAGACACCCAGTAC.

Concerning this clone: The gene symbols are mouse symbols. The read ends 1 residue before the CDR3 terminus; that terminus is restored from the germline J gene. The chain joins TRBV13-1 to TRBJ1-1; D is possibly TRBD1 (5 bases). CDR1 is NSHNY, CDR2 SYGAGN, per germline. The V and J ends lost 1 base and 0 bases respectively, with 10 bases between them. There are 15 residues in the CDR3. The CDR3 protein is CASSDTGASNTEVFF. The CDR3 bases that were read are TGTGCCAGCAGTGATACCGGGGCCTCAAACACAGAAGTCTTC.

In regard to this clone: Genes and germline are mouse. Read data end 1 residue before the CDR3 end; the end is taken from the germline J gene. The chain employs TRBV5 and TRBJ2-1; no reliable D call. Looked up from germline, CDR1 is LGHNA and CDR2 is YNLKQL (reference sequence). CDR3 length: 11 residues. V was trimmed by 4 bases and J by 7 bases, leaving 5 bases between them. The CDR3 loop is CASSPGAEQFF. Partial CDR3 DNA: TGTGCCAGCAGCCCCGGAGCTGAGCAGTTC.

Comments on this clone: Germline and genes here are mouse. The read is 1 residue too short to cover the CDR3 end, so that end is filled in from the germline J gene. The V gene is TRBV14, the J gene TRBJ2-7; 11 bases match TRBD2. Looked up from germline, CDR1 is SGHDT and CDR2 is FRDEAV. The CDR3 is 14 residues long. J was trimmed by 4 bases and V by 4 bases; bases with no gene match: 4. CDR3 sequence reads: CASSPDWGGYEQYF. The DNA read from the CDR3 is TGTGCCAGCAGTCCCGACTGGGGGGGATATGAACAGTAC.

A word on this clone: The germline and genes are mouse ones. The CDR3 end lies 1 residue beyond the end of the read and is filled in from the germline J gene. The chain combines TRBV13-2 with TRBJ2-3; D is tentatively TRBD1 or TRBD2 (5 bases each). The CDR3 has 14 residues. From germline, CDR1 is NNHNN and CDR2 SYGAGS (reference sequence). V lost 3 bases to trimming and J lost 0 bases, with 8 bases between them. CDR3 residues: CASGARDSAETLYF. The DNA read from the CDR3 is TGTGCCAGCGGTGCTCGGGACAGTGCAGAAACGCTGTAT.

Comment on this clone: Any gene name here is a mouse gene name. The read falls 1 residue short of the CDR3 end, and the missing part is taken from the germline J gene. The rearrangement joins TRBV16 to TRBJ2-2, with 8 bases matching TRBD2. Trimming removed 4 bases from V and 2 bases from J; junction bases left unmatched: 3. Germline V gene lookup returns CDR1 SGHSA and CDR2 FRNQAP. The CDR3 runs 15 residues. CDR3 DNA, as far as it was read: TGTGCAAGCAGCTCCGGACTGGGTAACACCGGGCAGCTCTAC. This codes for CASSSGLGNTGQLY. The whole CDR3 region reads CASSSGLGNTGQLYF.

In its sample, this clone was seen a few times. Germline and genes: mouse. The CDR3 end lies 1 residue beyond the end of the read and is filled in from the germline J gene. The V and J genes are TRBV14 and TRBJ2-1; 10 bases fit TRBD1. In germline, CDR1 is SGHDT, CDR2 FRDEAV. This CDR3 is 13 amino acids long. The junction had 1 base not matched to a gene; V was cut back by 4 bases and J by 6 bases. CDR3 loop: CASSGDRGAEQFF. The CDR3 bases that were read are TGTGCCAGCAGTGGGGACAGGGGTGCTGAGCAGTTC.

About this clone: The genes and germline here are from mouse. The sequenced fragment ends 1 residue before the CDR3 boundary, so the rest is inferred from the germline J gene. The V call is TRBV15, the J call TRBJ1-4; D is unresolved. Trimming cost V 6 bases and J 0 bases, with 8 bases left between them. The CDR3 extends over 14 amino acids. CDR1 is SGHND and CDR2 is FRSKSL in the germline V gene. The sequenced part of the CDR3 DNA is TGTGCCAGCAGAGACACTTTTTCCAACGAAAGATTATTT. It yields the protein CASRDTFSNERLF. The whole CDR3 sequence reads CASRDTFSNERLFF. Full variable domain (outside the CDR3, taken from reference TRBV15 and TRBJ1-4): DAGVTQTPRHEVAEKGQTIILKCEPVSGHNDLFWYRQTKIQGLELLSYFRSKSLMEDGGAFKDRFKAEMLNSSFSTLKIQPTEPKDSAVYLCASRDTFSNERLFFGHGTKLSVL.

The sample holds one count of this clone. The gene names given are mouse names. The read stops 1 residue short of the end of the CDR3; the missing end is completed from the germline J gene. The V gene is TRBV2, the J gene TRBJ2-3; 11 bases agree with TRBD2. With 5 bases clipped from V and 0 bases from J, the junction kept 4 bases outside the gene matches. The CDR3 covers 16 residues. Germline V lookup: CDR1 LGHNA, CDR2 YSYQKL. The CDR3 sequence is CASSWDWGLSAETLYF. The CDR3 bases that were read are TGTGCCAGCAGCTGGGACTGGGGGCTTAGTGCAGAAACGCTGTAT.

This clone was observed a handful of times. The listed genes are named as in mouse. With the read ending 1 residue before the CDR3 end, the germline J gene is used to fill in that end. This chain joins TRBV17 and TRBJ1-3, with D unclear. CDR1 is MNHDT and CDR2 is YYDKIL in the germline V gene. The V and J ends lost 0 bases and 0 bases respectively, with 6 bases between them. This CDR3 has 15 amino acids. CDR3 loop: CASSRDINSGNTLYF. The part of the CDR3 DNA that was read is TGTGCTAGCAGTAGAGATATAAATTCTGGAAATACGCTCTAT.

Comment on this clone: Mouse germline and gene names are used. The read terminates 1 residue ahead of where the CDR3 ends, so the germline J gene completes it. The chain recombines TRBV19 with TRBJ2-1; 11 bases are shared with TRBD1. There are 13 residues in the CDR3. Germline V gene data show CDR1 as FNHDT and CDR2 as SITEND (reference sequence). J was trimmed by 9 bases and V by 6 bases; bases with no gene match: 5. Incomplete CDR3 DNA: TGTGCCAGCACCGGGGACAGGGGGAGTGAGCAGTTC. This gives the protein CASTGDRGSEQF. The whole CDR3 sequence is CASTGDRGSEQFF.

This clone was picked up one time. Gene and germline names: mouse. The read falls 1 residue short of the CDR3 end, and the missing part is taken from the germline J gene. The V and J genes are TRBV5 and TRBJ1-1; 10 nucleotides align to TRBD1. Germline loops: CDR1 LGHNA, CDR2 YNLKQL (reference sequence). With V trimmed by 2 bases and J by 6 bases, 9 bases remained unmatched. The CDR3 loop spans 16 amino acids. The sequenced part of the CDR3 DNA is TGTGCCAGCAGCCAATCCCCGGGACAGGGGACAGCAGAAGTCTTC. Translating gives CASSQSPGQGTAEVF. The full CDR3 protein is CASSQSPGQGTAEVFF.

A word on this clone: Mouse names are used for the genes. Sequencing ends 1 residue short of the CDR3 end; the germline J gene provides the rest. The rearrangement uses TRBV1 and TRBJ2-5, with D perhaps matching TRBD2 (5 bases). Trimming cost V 0 bases and J 0 bases, with 7 bases left between them. The CDR3 extends over 15 amino acids. Germline CDR1 reads NSQYPW; CDR2 reads LRSPGD (reference sequence). CDR3 DNA (partial): TGCACCTGCAGTGCAGATCCTGGGAACCAAGACACCCAGTAC. The encoded protein is CTCSADPGNQDTQY. The whole CDR3 sequence reads CTCSADPGNQDTQYF.

This clone was seen just once. Mouse gene names apply. The read ends 1 residue early relative to the CDR3; the germline J gene fills the gap. The chain combines TRBV15 with TRBJ1-3, with 10 nucleotides matching TRBD1. V shed 2 bases and J 4 bases; nucleotides not matched to a gene: 5. The CDR3 has 16 amino acids. Per the germline V gene, CDR1 is SGHND and CDR2 is FRSKSL. CDR3 DNA (partial): TGTGCCAGCAGTTTACGGGACAGGGGATTCGGAAATACGCTCTAT. Translating gives CASSLRDRGFGNTLY. The complete CDR3 protein is CASSLRDRGFGNTLYF. The complete variable domain, with remaining parts taken from reference TRBV15 and TRBJ1-3, reads DAGVTQTPRHEVAEKGQTIILKCEPVSGHNDLFWYRQTKIQGLELLSYFRSKSLMEDGGAFKDRFKAEMLNSSFSTLKIQPTEPKDSAVYLCASSLRDRGFGNTLYFGEGSRLIVV.

As concerns this clone: Gene names and germline match the mouse. The sequence runs out 1 residue before the end of the CDR3; the remainder is reconstructed from the germline J gene. The rearrangement links TRBV12-1 to TRBJ1-1, with D possibly matching TRBD1 (6 bases). V gave up 4 bases and J gave up 3 bases, with 14 bases separating them. This CDR3 has 14 amino acids. CDR1 SGHSN and CDR2 HYEKVE come from the germline V gene. The CDR3: CASSNRKGDTEVFF. The covered CDR3 bases are TGTGCCAGCTCCAACAGGAAGGGGGACACAGAAGTCTTC.

Comments on this clone: Gene names and germline match the mouse. Sequencing ends 1 residue short of the CDR3 end; the germline J gene provides the rest. V and J are TRBV20 and TRBJ1-3, with TRBD1 as a possible D gene (5 bases). Trimming pared 0 bases from V and 2 bases from J, leaving 8 bases between. The length of the CDR3 is 14 residues. Germline V gives CDR1 GFQATS, CDR2 STVNSAI. CDR3 DNA (partial): TGTGGTGCTAGGGATTTACAGGCTGGAAATACGCTCTAT. This encodes CGARDLQAGNTLY. The full CDR3 reads CGARDLQAGNTLYF. Together with reference TRBV20 and TRBJ1-3, the CDR3 gives the full variable domain: GALVYQYPRRTICKSGTSMRMECQAVGFQATSVAWYRQSPQKTFELIALSTVNSAIKYEQNFTQEKFPISHPNLSFSSMTVLNAYLEDRGLYLCGARDLQAGNTLYFGEGSRLIVV.

On this clone: Mouse names are used for the genes. The read ends 1 residue before the CDR3 terminus; that terminus is restored from the germline J gene. The chain has TRBV17 and TRBJ1-1; the D gene is possibly TRBD1 (6 bases). Germline CDR1 and CDR2: MNHDT and YYDKIL. With 3 bases removed from V and 4 bases from J, the gap between germline ends came to 12 bases. The CDR3 runs to 14 residues. CDR3 DNA (partial): TGTGCTAGCAGTAGCAGGGGAAGGGGCACAGAAGTCTTC. Translated, it gives CASSSRGRGTEVF. The full CDR3 protein is CASSSRGRGTEVFF.

About this clone itself: Germline and genes here are mouse. From the germline J gene comes the end of the CDR3, since the read stops 1 residue before it. The chain has TRBV12-2 and TRBJ1-1; the match to TRBD1 covers 8 bases. V shed 0 bases and J 1 base; nucleotides not matched to a gene: 0. The germline gives CDR1 SGHLS, CDR2 HYDKME. The CDR3 sequence is 14 residues long. Incomplete CDR3 DNA: TGTGCCAGCTCTCTCGGACAGGGGAACACAGAAGTCTTC. Its protein product is CASSLGQGNTEVF. From start to end, the CDR3 is CASSLGQGNTEVFF.

Concerning this clone: The germline and genes are mouse ones. The part of the CDR3 DNA that was read is TGTGCCAGCAGGAAGACAGTTTCCAACGAAAGATTATTT. This translates into CASRKTVSNERLF. The complete CDR3 protein is CASRKTVSNERLFF. The rearrangement links TRBV15 to TRBJ1-4; possible D gene TRBD1, 5 bases. The read stops 1 residue short of the end of the CDR3; the missing end is completed from the germline J gene. The germline V gene encodes CDR1 SGHND and CDR2 FRSKSL. The CDR3 spans 14 residues. Trimming took off 6 bases at V and 0 bases at J, with 8 bases between the two ends.

On this clone itself: The listed genes are named as in mouse. The missing CDR3 end, 1 residue past where the read stops, is filled in from the germline J gene. The V gene is TRBV31, the J gene TRBJ2-1; 7 bases are shared with TRBD1. CDR1 and CDR2 (germline): GKSSPN, SITVG. The CDR3 spans 13 residues. V lost 0 bases to trimming and J lost 7 bases; unmatched junction nucleotides: 3. CDR3 region: CAWSLDREAEQFF. CDR3 DNA (partial): TGTGCCTGGAGTCTAGACAGGGAGGCTGAGCAGTTC. The variable domain in full, completed from reference TRBV31 and TRBJ2-1, reads AQTIHQWPVAEIKAVGSPLSLGCTIKGKSSPNLYWYWQATGGTLQQLFYSITVGQVESVVQLNLSASRPKDDQFILSTEKLLLSHSGFYLCAWSLDREAEQFFGPGTRLTVL.

Worth noting for this clone: Mouse germline and gene names are used. The read finishes 1 residue shy of the CDR3 end, and the germline J gene is used to complete it. The chain carries TRBV19 and TRBJ2-3, with D uncertain. Germline lookup yields CDR1 FNHDT and CDR2 SITEND (reference sequence). Trimming left V 6 bases short and J 1 base short, with 6 bases between. CDR3 length equals 12 residues. The CDR3 loop is CASNQGAETLYF. CDR3 DNA, as far as it was read: TGTGCCAGCAACCAGGGTGCAGAAACGCTGTAT.

A word on this clone: Germline and genes here are mouse. Read data end 1 residue before the CDR3 end; the end is taken from the germline J gene. The chain is built from TRBV1 and TRBJ2-5, with 10 bases fitting TRBD2. Trimming at V came to 1 base and at J to 6 bases, leaving 4 bases not matched to a gene. Germline V CDR1 and CDR2: NSQYPW, LRSPGD (reference sequence). The CDR3 spans 15 residues. The CDR3 region is CTCSAVWGGGDTQYF. CDR3 bases read: TGCACCTGCAGTGCAGTCTGGGGGGGCGGGGACACCCAGTAC.

Of note for this clone: The germline and genes are mouse ones. The CDR3 extends 1 residue past the end of the read, so its final part is completed from the germline J gene. The chain employs TRBV3 and TRBJ2-5; D is unresolved. The CDR3 loop spans 13 amino acids. Germline CDR1 and CDR2: SNHLY and FYNGKV (reference sequence). V dropped 2 bases and J dropped 4 bases, with 7 bases sitting between them. Partial CDR3 DNA: TGTGCCAGCAGCTTAAGCTGGAAAGACACCCAGTAC. Encoded protein: CASSLSWKDTQY. In full, the CDR3 reads CASSLSWKDTQYF. The whole variable domain, filled in from reference TRBV3 and TRBJ2-5, reads GPKVLQIPSHQIIDMGQMVTLNCDPVSNHLYFYWYKQILGQQMEFLVNFYNGKVMEKSKLFKDQFSVERPDGSYFTLKIQPTALEDSAVYFCASSLSWKDTQYFGPGTRLLVL.

A word on this clone: The gene symbols are mouse symbols. The CDR3 end falls 1 residue outside the read, so it is completed with the germline J gene. The V call is TRBV16, the J call TRBJ2-3; D call uncertain. Trimming left V 3 bases short and J 0 bases short, with 1 base between. The germline V gene has CDR1 SGHSA and CDR2 FRNQAP. The CDR3 is 12 residues long. The CDR3 reads CASSFSAETLYF. The covered CDR3 bases are TGTGCAAGCAGCTTCAGTGCAGAAACGCTGTAT.